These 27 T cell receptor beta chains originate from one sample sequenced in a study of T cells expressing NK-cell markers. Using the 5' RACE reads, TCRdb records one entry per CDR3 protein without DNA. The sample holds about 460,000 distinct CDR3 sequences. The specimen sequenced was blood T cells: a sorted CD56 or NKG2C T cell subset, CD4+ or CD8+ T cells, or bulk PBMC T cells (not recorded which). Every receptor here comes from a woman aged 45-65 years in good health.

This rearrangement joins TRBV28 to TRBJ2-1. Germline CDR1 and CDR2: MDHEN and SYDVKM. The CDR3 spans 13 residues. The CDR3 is CASRSSSHNEQFF.

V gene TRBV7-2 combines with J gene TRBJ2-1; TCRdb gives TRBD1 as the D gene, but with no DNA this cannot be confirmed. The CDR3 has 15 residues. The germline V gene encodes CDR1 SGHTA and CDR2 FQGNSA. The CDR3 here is CASSFPGPTYNEQFF.

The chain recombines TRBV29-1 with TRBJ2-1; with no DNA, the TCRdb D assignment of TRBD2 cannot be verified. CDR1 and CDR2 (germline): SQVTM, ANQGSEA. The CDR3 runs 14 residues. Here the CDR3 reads CSVKIAGGYNEQFF.

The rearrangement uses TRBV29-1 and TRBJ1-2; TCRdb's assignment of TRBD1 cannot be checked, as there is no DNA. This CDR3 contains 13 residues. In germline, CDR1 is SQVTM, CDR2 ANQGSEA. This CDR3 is CSVWDTGGFGYTF.

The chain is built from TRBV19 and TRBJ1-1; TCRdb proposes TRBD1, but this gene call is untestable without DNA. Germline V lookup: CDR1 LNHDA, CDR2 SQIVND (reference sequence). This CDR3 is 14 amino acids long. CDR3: CASSPQGENTEAFF. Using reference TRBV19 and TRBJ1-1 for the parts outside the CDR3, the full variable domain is DGGITQSPKYLFRKEGQNVTLSCEQNLNHDAMYWYRQDPGQGLRLIYYSQIVNDFQKGDIAEGYSVSREKKESFPLTVTSAQKNPTAFYLCASSPQGENTEAFFGQGTRLTVV.

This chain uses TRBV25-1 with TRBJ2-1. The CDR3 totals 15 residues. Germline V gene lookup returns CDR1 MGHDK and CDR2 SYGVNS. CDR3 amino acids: CANHTWGPSYNEQFF.

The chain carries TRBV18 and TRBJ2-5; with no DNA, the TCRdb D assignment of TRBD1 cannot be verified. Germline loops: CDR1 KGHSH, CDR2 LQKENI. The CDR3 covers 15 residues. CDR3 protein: CASSPDRGDIETQYF.

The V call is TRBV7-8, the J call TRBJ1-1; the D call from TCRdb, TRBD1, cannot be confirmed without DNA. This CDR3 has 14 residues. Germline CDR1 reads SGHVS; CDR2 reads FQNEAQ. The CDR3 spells CASSPLRAFPEAFF. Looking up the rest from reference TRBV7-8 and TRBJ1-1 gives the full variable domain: GAGVSQSPRYKVAKRGQDVALRCDPISGHVSLFWYQQALGQGPEFLTYFQNEAQLDKSGLPSDRFFAERPEGSVSTLKIQRTQQEDSAVYLCASSPLRAFPEAFFGQGTRLTVV.

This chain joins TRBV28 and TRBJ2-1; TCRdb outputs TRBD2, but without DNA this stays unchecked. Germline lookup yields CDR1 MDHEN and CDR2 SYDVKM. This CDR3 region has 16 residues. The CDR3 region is CASSSPGLAGVGEQFF.

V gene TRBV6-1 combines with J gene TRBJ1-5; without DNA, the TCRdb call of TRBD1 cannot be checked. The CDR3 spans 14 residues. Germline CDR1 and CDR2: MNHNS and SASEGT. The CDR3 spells CASTAGQGYQPQHF.

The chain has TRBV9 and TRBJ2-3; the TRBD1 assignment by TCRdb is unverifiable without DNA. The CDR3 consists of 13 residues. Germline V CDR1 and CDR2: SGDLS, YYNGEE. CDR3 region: CASSPRTGATQYF.

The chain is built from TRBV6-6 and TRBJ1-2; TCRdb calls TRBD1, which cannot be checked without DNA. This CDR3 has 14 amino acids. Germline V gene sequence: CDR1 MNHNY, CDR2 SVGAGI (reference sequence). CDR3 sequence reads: CASSHTTGGYGYTF.

CDR3 sequence: CSVEAPGFGGYTF. The rearrangement links TRBV29-1 to TRBJ1-2; with no DNA, the TCRdb D assignment of TRBD1 cannot be verified. Germline lookup yields CDR1 SQVTM and CDR2 ANQGSEA. The CDR3 length is 13 residues.

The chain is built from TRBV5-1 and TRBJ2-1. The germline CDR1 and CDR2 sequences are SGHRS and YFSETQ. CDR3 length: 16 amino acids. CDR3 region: CASSQIKGWEYNEQFF.

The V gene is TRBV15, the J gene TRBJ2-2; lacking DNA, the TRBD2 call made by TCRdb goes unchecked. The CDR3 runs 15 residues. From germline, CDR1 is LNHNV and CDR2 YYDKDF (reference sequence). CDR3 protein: CATSIGAGAGGELFF.

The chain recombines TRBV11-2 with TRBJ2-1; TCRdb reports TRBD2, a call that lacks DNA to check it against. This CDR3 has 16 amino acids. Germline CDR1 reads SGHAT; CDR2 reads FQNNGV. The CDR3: CASSPGRTSGYNEQFF.

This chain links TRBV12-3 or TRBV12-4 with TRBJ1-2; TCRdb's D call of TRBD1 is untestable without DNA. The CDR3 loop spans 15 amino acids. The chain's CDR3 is CASSLRTGPSGGYTF.

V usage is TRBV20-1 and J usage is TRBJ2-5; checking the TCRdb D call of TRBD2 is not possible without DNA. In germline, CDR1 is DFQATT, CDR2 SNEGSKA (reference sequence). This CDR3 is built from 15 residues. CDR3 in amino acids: CSATTSGRASETQYF.

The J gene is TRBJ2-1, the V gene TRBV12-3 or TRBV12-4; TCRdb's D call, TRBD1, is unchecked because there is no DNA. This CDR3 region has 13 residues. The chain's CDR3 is CASRRWGGNEQFF.

The CDR3 sequence is CSTPGPSLTGELFF. V gene TRBV29-1 combines with J gene TRBJ2-2; TCRdb's D call of TRBD1 is untestable without DNA. This CDR3 is 14 amino acids long. Germline loops: CDR1 SQVTM, CDR2 ANQGSEA.

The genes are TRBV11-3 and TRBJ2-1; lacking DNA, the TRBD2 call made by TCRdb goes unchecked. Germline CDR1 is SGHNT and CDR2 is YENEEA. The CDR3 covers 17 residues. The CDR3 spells CASSSWSLAGETNEQFF. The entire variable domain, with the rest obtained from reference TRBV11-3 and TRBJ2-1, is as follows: EAGVVQSPRYKIIEKKQPVAFWCNPISGHNTLYWYLQNLGQGPELLIRYENEEAVDDSQLPKDRFSAERLKGVDSTLKIQPAELGDSAVYLCASSSWSLAGETNEQFFGPGTRLTVL.

CDR3: CATSDPPETGELFF. The chain uses TRBV24-1 and TRBJ2-2; without DNA, the TCRdb call of TRBD1 cannot be checked. The germline CDR1 and CDR2 sequences are KGHDR and SFDVKD. The CDR3 contains 14 residues.

CDR3 sequence reads: CASSFFRDRGSEAFF. The chain is built from TRBV6-5 and TRBJ1-1; the TCRdb D gene call, TRBD1, has no DNA to confirm it. This CDR3 is 15 amino acids long. Germline CDR1 and CDR2: MNHEY and SVGAGI.

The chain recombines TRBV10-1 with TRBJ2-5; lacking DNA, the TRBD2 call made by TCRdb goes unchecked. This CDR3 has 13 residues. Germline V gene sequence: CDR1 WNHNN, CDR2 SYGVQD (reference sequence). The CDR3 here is CASSEAGPGTQYF.

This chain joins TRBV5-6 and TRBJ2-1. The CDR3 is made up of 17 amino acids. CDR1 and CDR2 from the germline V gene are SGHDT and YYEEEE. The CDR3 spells CASSYGLAGSSYNEQFF.

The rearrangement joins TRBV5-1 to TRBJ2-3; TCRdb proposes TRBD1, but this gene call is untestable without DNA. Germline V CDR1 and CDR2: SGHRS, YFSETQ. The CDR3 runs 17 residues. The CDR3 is CASSTGFGRVGADTQYF. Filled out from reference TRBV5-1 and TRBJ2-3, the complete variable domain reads KAGVTQTPRYLIKTRGQQVTLSCSPISGHRSVSWYQQTPGQGLQFLFEYFSETQRNKGNFPGRFSGRQFSNSRSEMNVSTLELGDSALYLCASSTGFGRVGADTQYFGPGTRLTVL.

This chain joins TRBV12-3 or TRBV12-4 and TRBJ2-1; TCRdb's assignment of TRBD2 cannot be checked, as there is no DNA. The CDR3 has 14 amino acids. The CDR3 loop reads CASTSGRGGSEQFF.